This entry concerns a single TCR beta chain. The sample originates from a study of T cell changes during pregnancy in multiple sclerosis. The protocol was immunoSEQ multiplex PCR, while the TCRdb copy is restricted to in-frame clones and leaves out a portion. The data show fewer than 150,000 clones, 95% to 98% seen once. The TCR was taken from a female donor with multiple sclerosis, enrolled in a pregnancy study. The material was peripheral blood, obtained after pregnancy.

CDR3 DNA: TGCGCCAGCAGCCAAGGGGGACTAGCGGCGTCCTCCTACGAGCAGTACTTC. Amino acids: CASSQGGLAASSYEQYF. The chain combines TRBV4-1 with TRBJ2-7, with 11 bases matching TRBD2. J lost 0 bases, V lost 1 base, and 5 bases had no gene match. The CDR3 sequence is 17 residues long. In germline, CDR1 is MGHRA, CDR2 YSYEKL.